Listed below are T cell receptor beta chains from one sample, sequenced in a study of blood T cells in healthy people across ages. Each CDR3 protein gets one entry after TCRdb re-called the 5' RACE reads with MiXCR. Here the sample spans roughly 800,000 distinct CDR3 sequences, roughly 64% being singletons. Sequencing was performed on blood. These receptor sequences come from a man aged 25 to 40 in good health. Each CDR3 is given with its conserved first and last residue. The D gene is left open where the match is weak. Clone size is shown for a subset of rows, as once, few, many or a class of expanded clone.

len: 15
abundance: -
d_gene: -
j_gene: TRBJ2-1
v_gene: TRBV6-2/TRBV6-3
CDR3aa: CASRRVGSSYNEQFF
CDR3nt: TGTGCCAGCAGACGGGTGGGGAGCTCCTACAATGAGCAGTTCTTC

len: 15
abundance: -
d_gene: TRBD1
j_gene: TRBJ1-5
v_gene: TRBV28
CDR3aa: CASQKAGGSNQPQHF
CDR3nt: TGTGCCAGCCAGAAAGCAGGGGGAAGCAATCAGCCCCAGCATTTT

len: 15
abundance: -
d_gene: -
j_gene: TRBJ2-7
v_gene: TRBV6-2/TRBV6-3
CDR3aa: CASSYWAATYEEQYF
CDR3nt: TGTGCCAGCAGTTACTGGGCAGCGACCTACGAAGAGCAGTACTTC

len: 11
abundance: few
d_gene: -
j_gene: TRBJ2-5
v_gene: TRBV29-1
CDR3aa: CSGRLTETQYF
CDR3nt: TGCAGCGGTCGATTAACGGAGACCCAGTACTTC

len: 16
abundance: many
d_gene: -
j_gene: TRBJ2-1
v_gene: TRBV20-1
CDR3aa: CSASGRVGGLYNEQFF
CDR3nt: TGCAGTGCTAGTGGAAGGGTGGGAGGACTCTACAATGAGCAGTTCTTC

len: 15
abundance: -
d_gene: TRBD2
j_gene: TRBJ2-1
v_gene: TRBV3-1
CDR3aa: CASSQDPSGPNEQFF
CDR3nt: TGTGCCAGCAGCCAAGACCCTAGCGGGCCAAATGAGCAGTTCTTC

len: 13
abundance: -
d_gene: -
j_gene: TRBJ1-4
v_gene: TRBV3-1
CDR3aa: CASSLDWGEKLFF
CDR3nt: TGTGCCAGCAGCCTAGATTGGGGGGAAAAACTGTTTTTT

len: 18
abundance: -
d_gene: TRBD1
j_gene: TRBJ2-7
v_gene: TRBV2
CDR3aa: CASIPTSGQGARVDERYF
CDR3nt: TGTGCCAGCATCCCTACGTCCGGACAGGGGGCGCGTGTTGACGAGCGGTACTTC

len: 17
abundance: few
d_gene: -
j_gene: TRBJ2-4
v_gene: TRBV15
CDR3aa: CATSRDRAAGLGNIQYF
CDR3nt: TGTGCCACCAGCAGAGATCGTGCCGCGGGACTTGGAAACATTCAGTACTTC

len: 12
abundance: -
d_gene: -
j_gene: TRBJ2-1
v_gene: TRBV7-9
CDR3aa: CAAHETLNEQFF
CDR3nt: TGTGCCGCCCATGAGACCCTCAATGAGCAGTTCTTC

len: 14
abundance: -
d_gene: -
j_gene: TRBJ2-3
v_gene: TRBV29-1
CDR3aa: CSVGTARGGDTQYF
CDR3nt: TGCAGCGTTGGGACGGCCCGAGGCGGAGATACGCAGTATTTT

len: 13
abundance: -
d_gene: -
j_gene: TRBJ1-4
v_gene: TRBV12-3/TRBV12-4
CDR3aa: CASSSGSGEKLFF
CDR3nt: TGTGCCAGCAGTTCAGGGAGTGGTGAAAAACTGTTTTTT